This T cell receptor beta chain was found in a study of blood T cells in healthy people across ages. Findings and caveats of the study: CMV infection status of these donors was not known. Roughly linearly, TCR beta diversity per million T cells fell as age increased.

It was with a sample-barcoded 5' primer and a J-beta primer mix that a second PCR of roughly 7 to 11 cycles was run. TCRdb re-called the 5' RACE reads through MiXCR, storing one row per CDR3 protein. This sample has 1.5 million to 2 million distinct CDR3 sequences; about two fifths occur once, and the top ten carry under 25%. The CDR3 extends over 12 amino acids. Germline V lookup: CDR1 SNHLY, CDR2 FYNNEI. Trimming removed 5 bases at V and 3 bases at J, with 7 bases between. Each sample used at least 6 million PBMCs. This clonotype was counted ten times or more. Its target is unknown. The receptor comes from a human donor in good health. The rearrangement joins TRBV2 to TRBJ2-5; D unclear. The sample taken for sequencing was blood. CDR3: CASSKVEETQYF. The CDR3 DNA sequence: TGTGCCAGCAGTAAAGTAGAAGAGACCCAGTACTTC.